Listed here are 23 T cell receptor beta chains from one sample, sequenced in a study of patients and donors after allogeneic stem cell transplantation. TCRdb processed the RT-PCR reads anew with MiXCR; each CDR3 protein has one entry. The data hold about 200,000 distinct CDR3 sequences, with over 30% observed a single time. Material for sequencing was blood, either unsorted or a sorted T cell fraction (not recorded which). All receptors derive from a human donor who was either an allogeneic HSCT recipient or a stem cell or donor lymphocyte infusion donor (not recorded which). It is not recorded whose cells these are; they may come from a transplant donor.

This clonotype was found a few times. The CDR3 DNA is TGCAGCGTTGAACACAGGGGGACTAATGAAAAACTGTTTTTT. It specifies CSVEHRGTNEKLFF. The V call is TRBV29-1, the J call TRBJ1-4; 8 positions agree with TRBD1. In germline, CDR1 is SQVTM, CDR2 ANQGSEA. The CDR3 is 14 amino acids. Germline trimming cut 2 bases from V and 2 bases from J; bases unmatched to any gene: 1.

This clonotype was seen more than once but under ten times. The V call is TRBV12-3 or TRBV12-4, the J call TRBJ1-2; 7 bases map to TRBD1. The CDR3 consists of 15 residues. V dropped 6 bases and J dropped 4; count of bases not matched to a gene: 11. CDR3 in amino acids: CASSKGQISGYGYTF. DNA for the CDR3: TGTGCCAGCAGCAAGGGACAGATTTCTGGCTATGGCTACACCTTC.

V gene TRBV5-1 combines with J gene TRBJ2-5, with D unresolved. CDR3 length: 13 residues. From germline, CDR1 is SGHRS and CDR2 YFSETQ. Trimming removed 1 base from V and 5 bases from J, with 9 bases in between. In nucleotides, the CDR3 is TGCGCCAGCAGCTTGTTAGGAGCGGAGACCCAGTACTTC. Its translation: CASSLLGAETQYF. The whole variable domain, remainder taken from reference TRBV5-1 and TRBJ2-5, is KAGVTQTPRYLIKTRGQQVTLSCSPISGHRSVSWYQQTPGQGLQFLFEYFSETQRNKGNFPGRFSGRQFSNSRSEMNVSTLELGDSALYLCASSLLGAETQYFGPGTRLLVL.

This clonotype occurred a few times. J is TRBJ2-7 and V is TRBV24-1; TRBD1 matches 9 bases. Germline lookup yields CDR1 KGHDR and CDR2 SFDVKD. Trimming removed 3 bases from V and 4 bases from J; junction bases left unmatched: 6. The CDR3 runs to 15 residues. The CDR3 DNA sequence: TGTGCCACCAGTGATCCGGGACAGGGCGATTACGAGCAGTACTTC. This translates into CATSDPGQGDYEQYF.

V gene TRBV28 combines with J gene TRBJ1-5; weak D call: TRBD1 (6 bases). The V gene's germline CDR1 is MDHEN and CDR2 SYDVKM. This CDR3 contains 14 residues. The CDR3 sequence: CGAEGTLGNQPQHF. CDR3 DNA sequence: TGTGGAGCGGAGGGGACATTGGGCAATCAGCCCCAGCATTTT.

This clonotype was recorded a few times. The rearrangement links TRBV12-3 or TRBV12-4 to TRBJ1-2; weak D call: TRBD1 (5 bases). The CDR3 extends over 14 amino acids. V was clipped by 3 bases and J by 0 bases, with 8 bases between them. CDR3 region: CASSFGTTNYGYTF. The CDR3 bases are TGTGCCAGCAGTTTCGGGACCACTAACTATGGCTACACCTTC.

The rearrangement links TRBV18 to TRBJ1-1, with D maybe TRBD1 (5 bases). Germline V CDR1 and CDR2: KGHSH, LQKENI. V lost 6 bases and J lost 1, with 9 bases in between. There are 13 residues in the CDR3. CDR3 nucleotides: TGTGCCAGCTCCCCGACAGAGAACACTGAAGCTTTCTTT. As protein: CASSPTENTEAFF.

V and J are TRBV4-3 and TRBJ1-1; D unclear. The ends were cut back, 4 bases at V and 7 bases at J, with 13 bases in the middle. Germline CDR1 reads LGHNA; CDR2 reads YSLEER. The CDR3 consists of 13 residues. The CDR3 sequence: CASSPRHQDEAFF. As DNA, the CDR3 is TGCGCCAGCAGCCCGAGACATCAGGATGAAGCTTTCTTT.

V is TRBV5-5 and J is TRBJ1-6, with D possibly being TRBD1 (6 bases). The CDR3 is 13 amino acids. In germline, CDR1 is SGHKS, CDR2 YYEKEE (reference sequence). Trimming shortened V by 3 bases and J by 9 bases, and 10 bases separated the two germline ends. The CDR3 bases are TGTGCCAGCAGCTCAAAACAGGGTTCACCCCTCCACTTT. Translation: CASSSKQGSPLHF.

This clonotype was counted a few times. The CDR3 protein is CASRRGDLHYEQYF. The DNA of the CDR3 is TGTGCCAGCAGGAGGGGGGACCTTCACTACGAGCAGTACTTC. This rearrangement joins TRBV27 to TRBJ2-7; D is possibly TRBD1 or TRBD2 (6 bases each). There are 14 residues in the CDR3. Trimming left V 6 bases short and J 3 bases short, with 15 bases between. Germline CDR1 MNHEY, CDR2 SMNVEV (reference sequence).

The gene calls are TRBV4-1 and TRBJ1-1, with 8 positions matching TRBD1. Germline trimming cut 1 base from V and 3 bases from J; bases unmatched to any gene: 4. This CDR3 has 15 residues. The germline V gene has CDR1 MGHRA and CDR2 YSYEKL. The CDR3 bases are TGCGCCAGCAGCCAAGCTGGACAGGGCGACACTGAAGCTTTCTTT. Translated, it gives CASSQAGQGDTEAFF.

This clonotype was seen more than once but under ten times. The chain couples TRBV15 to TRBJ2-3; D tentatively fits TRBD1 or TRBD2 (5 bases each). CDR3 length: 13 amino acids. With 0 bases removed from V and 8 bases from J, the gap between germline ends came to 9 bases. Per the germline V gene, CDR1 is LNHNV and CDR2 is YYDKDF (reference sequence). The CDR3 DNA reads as TGTGCCACCAGCAGAGATGAGGGGCGTACGCAGTATTTT. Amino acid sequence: CATSRDEGRTQYF. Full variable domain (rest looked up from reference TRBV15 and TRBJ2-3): DAMVIQNPRYQVTQFGKPVTLSCSQTLNHNVMYWYQQKSSQAPKLLFHYYDKDFNNEADTPDNFQSRRPNTSFCFLDIRSPGLGDTAMYLCATSRDEGRTQYFGPGTRLTVL.

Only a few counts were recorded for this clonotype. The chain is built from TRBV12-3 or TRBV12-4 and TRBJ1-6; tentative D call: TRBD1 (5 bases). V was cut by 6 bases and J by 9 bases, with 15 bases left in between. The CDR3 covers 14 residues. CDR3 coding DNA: TGTGCCAGCAGCGCCTGGGGTGGGGCTTCACCCCTCCACTTT. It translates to CASSAWGGASPLHF.

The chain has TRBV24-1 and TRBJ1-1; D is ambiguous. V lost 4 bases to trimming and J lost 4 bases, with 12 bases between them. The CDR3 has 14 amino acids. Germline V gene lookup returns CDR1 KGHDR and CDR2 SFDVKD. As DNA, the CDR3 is TGTGCCACCAGTGACCCCCTCATCAGCACTGAAGCTTTCTTT. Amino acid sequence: CATSDPLISTEAFF.

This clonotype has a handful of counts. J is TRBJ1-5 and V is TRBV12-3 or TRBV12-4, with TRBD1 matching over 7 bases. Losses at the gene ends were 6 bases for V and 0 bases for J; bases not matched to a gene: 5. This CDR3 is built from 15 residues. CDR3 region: CASRLTGYSNQPQHF. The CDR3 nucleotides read TGTGCCAGCAGATTGACAGGGTATAGCAATCAGCCCCAGCATTTT.

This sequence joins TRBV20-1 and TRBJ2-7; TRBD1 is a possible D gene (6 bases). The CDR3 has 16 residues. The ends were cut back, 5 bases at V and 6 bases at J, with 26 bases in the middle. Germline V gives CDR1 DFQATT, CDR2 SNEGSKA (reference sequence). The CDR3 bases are TGCAGTGCTCGCTACCGGACAGTCCCTCGTTCCGGCGAGCAGTACTTC. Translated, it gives CSARYRTVPRSGEQYF.

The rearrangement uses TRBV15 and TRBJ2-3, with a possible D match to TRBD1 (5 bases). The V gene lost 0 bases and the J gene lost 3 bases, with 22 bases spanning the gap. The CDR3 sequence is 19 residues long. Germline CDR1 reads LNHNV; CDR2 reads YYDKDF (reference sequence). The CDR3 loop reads CATSRDVGARSPRTDTQYF. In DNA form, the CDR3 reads TGTGCCACCAGCAGAGATGTAGGGGCGAGATCCCCTAGGACAGATACGCAGTATTTT.

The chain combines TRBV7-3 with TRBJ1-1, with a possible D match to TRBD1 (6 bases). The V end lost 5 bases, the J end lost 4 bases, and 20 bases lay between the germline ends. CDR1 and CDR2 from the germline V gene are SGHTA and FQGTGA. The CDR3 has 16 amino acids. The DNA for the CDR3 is TGTGCCAGCAGCCCCGGACGGGGGCTTATGGGCACTGAAGCTTTCTTT. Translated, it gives CASSPGRGLMGTEAFF.

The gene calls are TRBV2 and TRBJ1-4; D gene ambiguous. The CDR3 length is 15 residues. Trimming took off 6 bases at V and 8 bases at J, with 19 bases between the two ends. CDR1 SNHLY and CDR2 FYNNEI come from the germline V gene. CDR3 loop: CASRHLAPRGEKLFF. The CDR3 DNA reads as TGTGCCAGCAGGCACCTGGCTCCTCGTGGGGAAAAACTGTTTTTT.

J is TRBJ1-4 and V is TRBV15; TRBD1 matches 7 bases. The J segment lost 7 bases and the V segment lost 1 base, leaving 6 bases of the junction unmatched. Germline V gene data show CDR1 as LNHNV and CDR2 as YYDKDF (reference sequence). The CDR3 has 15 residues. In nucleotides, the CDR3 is TGTGCCACCAGCAGAGCCGGACAGGAGTCTGAAAAACTGTTTTTT. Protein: CATSRAGQESEKLFF.

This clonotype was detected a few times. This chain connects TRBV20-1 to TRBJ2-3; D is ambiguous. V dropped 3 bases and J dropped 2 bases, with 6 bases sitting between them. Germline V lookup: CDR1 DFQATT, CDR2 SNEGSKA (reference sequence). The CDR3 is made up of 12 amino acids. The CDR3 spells CSASLTTDTQYF. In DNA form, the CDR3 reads TGCAGTGCTAGCTTAACCACAGATACGCAGTATTTT.

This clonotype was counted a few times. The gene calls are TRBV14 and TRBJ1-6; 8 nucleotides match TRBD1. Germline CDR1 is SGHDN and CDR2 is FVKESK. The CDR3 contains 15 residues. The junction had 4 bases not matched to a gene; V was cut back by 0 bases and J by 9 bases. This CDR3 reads CASSQDRGRSSPLHF. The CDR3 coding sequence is TGTGCCAGCAGCCAAGACAGGGGGCGGAGTTCACCCCTCCACTTT.

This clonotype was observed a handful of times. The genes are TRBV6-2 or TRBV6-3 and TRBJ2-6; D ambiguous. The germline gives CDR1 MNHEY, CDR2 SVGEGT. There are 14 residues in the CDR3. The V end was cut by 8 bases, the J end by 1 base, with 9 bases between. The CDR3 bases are TGTGCCAGCCGCGATTATTCTGGGGCCAACGTCCTGACTTTC. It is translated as CASRDYSGANVLTF.